This T cell receptor (beta chain) was retrieved from a study of metastatic and nonmetastatic thyroid tumors. Overall study: Repertoires were compared across blood and tumor or nodule tissue from malignant and benign thyroid patients.

This clone was found many times. Antigen specificity is unknown. Relative to the germline gene, one junction end is altered; a read error may explain this. Other nucleotide sequences from this sample produce the same CDR3. In the original analysis: Building a distant-metastasis classifier for papillary thyroid cancer drew on CDR3 differences across clinicopathological groups. Through MiXCR, TCRdb re-clonotyped the PCR reads. TCRdb's processing, not the authors' own work, is the source of the V and J calls. The repertoire includes 100,000 or so clones, approximately 15% of them detected once, and 3% to 4.5% sits in the top ten. Notes on the study in general: The reported finding was significantly higher TCR beta diversity in malignant thyroid tumors relative to benign nodules, in blood and tumor.

The entire patient cohort was treatment-naive prior to thyroid surgery. CDR1 and CDR2 from the germline V gene are MNHNS and SASEGT. The CDR3 is 15 residues long. Sequenced sample: blood. The chain recombines TRBV6-1 with TRBJ1-2, with TRBD1 matching over 7 bases. This TCR was sampled from a female donor with papillary thyroid cancer or a benign thyroid nodule (not recorded which). Some clones in this sample may be carry-over from other donors' samples. The CDR3 DNA follows: TGTGCCAGCAGTGAGCTGACAGGGCCTGGGTATGGCTACACTTTC. Translating it yields CASSELTGPGYGYTF.